The present TCR beta chain was sequenced within a study of blood T cells in healthy people across ages. The trim removed 5 bases at V and 4 bases at J, leaving 2 bases unmatched. In germline, CDR1 is MNHNS, CDR2 SASEGT. The CDR3 loop spans 14 amino acids. Primers used in a second PCR of about 6 to 11 cycles were a sample-barcoded 5' primer and a J-beta primer mix. TCRdb used MiXCR to reprocess the 5' RACE reads, holding one entry per CDR3 protein. The table has around 1.5 million distinct CDR3 sequences, approximately 59% seen once. Points from the study as a whole: Long-lived donors had more naive CD4+ cells and higher diversity than aged donors.

The sample holds many counts of this clonotype. Its target is unknown. Sequenced material: blood. The sequence came from a man between 18 and 29 years old in good health. This chain connects TRBV6-1 to TRBJ2-3, with 11 bases lining up with TRBD1. In nucleotides, the CDR3 is TGTGCCAGCAGTCCGGGACAGGGGGCAGATACGCAGTATTTT. Protein: CASSPGQGADTQYF.